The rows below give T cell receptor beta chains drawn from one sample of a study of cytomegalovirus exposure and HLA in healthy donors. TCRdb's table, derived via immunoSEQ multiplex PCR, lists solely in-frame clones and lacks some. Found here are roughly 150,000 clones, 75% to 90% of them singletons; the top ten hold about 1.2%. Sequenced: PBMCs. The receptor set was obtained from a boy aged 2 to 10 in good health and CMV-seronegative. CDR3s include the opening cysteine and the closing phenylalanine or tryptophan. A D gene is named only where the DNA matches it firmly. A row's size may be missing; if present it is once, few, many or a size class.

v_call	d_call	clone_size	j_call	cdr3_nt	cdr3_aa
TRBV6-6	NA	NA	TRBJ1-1	TGTGCCATACGAAGGGGGGGGATGAACACTGAAGCTTTCTTT	CAIRRGGMNTEAFF
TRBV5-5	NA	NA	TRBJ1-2	TGTGCCAGCAGCATACAGTATAACTATGGCTACACCTTC	CASSIQYNYGYTF
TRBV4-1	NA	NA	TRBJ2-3	TGCGCCAGCAGCCAAGTGGGGCCAACAGATACGCAGTATTTT	CASSQVGPTDTQYF
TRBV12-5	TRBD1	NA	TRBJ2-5	TGTGCTAGTGGTCTTGACAGGGGGCCAGGGGAGACCCAGTACTTC	CASGLDRGPGETQYF
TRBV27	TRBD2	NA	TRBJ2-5	TGTGCCAGCAGAGGCGGGAGCGGGGAGACCCAGTACTTC	CASRGGSGETQYF
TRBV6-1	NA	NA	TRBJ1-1	TGTGCCAGCAGTCTAGAGGCCGGCGGGCACACTGAAGCTTTCTTT	CASSLEAGGHTEAFF
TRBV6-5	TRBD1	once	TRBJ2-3	TGTGCCAGCAGCCTCAGACAGGGGGCAGGGGATACGCAGTATTTT	CASSLRQGAGDTQYF
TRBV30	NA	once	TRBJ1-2	TGTGCCGTGGAGGGCGTTTACTATGGCTACACCTTC	CAVEGVYYGYTF
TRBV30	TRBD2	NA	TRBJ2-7	TGTGCCTGGAGTGTACTAGCGCAAGAGCAGTACTTC	CAWSVLAQEQYF
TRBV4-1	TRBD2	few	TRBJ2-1	TGCGCCAGCAGCCAAGATCTAGCGGCCGAGCAGTTCTTC	CASSQDLAAEQFF
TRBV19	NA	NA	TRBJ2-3	TGTGCCAGTAAGTCGGGCGGGAGCACAGATACGCAGTATTTT	CASKSGGSTDTQYF
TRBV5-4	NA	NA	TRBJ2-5	TGTGCCAGCAGTCAAAACAGGGGTGGAGGGGAGACCCAGTACTTC	CASSQNRGGGETQYF
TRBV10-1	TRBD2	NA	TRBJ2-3	TGCGCCAGCAGTGGCCCGGGACTAGCGGGGCGCACAGATACGCAGTATTTT	CASSGPGLAGRTDTQYF
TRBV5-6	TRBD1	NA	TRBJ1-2	TGTGCCAGCAACCCGGGACAGTATTTTAAATTTGGCTACACCTTC	CASNPGQYFKFGYTF
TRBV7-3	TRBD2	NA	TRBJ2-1	TGTGCCAGCAGCCAAACGTCGGGACTAGGAGATGAGCAGTTCTTC	CASSQTSGLGDEQFF
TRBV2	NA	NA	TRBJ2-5	TGTGCCAGCAGTGGGGGGGGCTCCCGTCTCGGAGAGACCCAGTACTTC	CASSGGGSRLGETQYF
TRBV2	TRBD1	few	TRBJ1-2	TGTGCCAGCAGTGAAGCGGGGACAGGGGGCTATTATGGCTACACCTTC	CASSEAGTGGYYGYTF